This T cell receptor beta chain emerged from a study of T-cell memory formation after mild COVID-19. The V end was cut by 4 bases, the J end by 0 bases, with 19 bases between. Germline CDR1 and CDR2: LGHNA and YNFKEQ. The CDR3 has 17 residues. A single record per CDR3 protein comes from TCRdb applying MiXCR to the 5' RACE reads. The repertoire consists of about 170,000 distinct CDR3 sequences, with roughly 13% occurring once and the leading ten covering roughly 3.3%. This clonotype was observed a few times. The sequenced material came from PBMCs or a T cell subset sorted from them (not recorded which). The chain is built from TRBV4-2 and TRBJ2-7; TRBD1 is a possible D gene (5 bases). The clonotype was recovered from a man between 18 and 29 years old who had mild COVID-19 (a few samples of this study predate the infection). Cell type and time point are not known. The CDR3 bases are TGTGCCAGCAGCCGAAGGGGCCATACTGGTAGCTCCTACGAGCAGTACTTC. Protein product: CASSRRGHTGSSYEQYF.